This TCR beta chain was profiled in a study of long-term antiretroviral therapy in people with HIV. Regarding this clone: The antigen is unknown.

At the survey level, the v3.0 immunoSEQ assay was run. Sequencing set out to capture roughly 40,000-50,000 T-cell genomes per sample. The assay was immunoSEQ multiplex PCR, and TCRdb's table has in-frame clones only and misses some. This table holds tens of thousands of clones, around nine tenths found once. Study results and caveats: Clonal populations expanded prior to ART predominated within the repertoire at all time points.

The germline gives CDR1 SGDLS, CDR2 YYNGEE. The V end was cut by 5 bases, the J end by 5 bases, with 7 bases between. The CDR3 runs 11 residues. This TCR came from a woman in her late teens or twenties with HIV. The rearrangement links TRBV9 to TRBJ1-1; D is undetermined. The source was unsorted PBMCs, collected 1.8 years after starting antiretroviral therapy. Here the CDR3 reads CASRGGTEAFF. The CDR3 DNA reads TGTGCCAGCAGGGGTGGGACTGAAGCTTTCTTT.